Shown below are 3 T cell receptor beta chains from a single sample sequenced in a study of T-cell reconstitution after alpha-beta-depleted transplantation in children. Molecular barcoding with unique molecular identifiers was used for the TCRbeta library. TCRdb re-derived calls from the PCR reads in MiXCR, one entry per CDR3 protein. The data contain 640,000 or so distinct CDR3 sequences, 16% of them singletons. The material sequenced was PBMCs from the stem cell graft donor, taken from the stem cell graft. These TCRs come from a human donor who donated a stem cell graft to a child with acute myeloid leukemia.

This clonotype turned up a few times. DNA of the CDR3: TGCGCCAGCAGCCAAAGTCTCCTAGCGGCTAGCACAGATACGCAGTATTTT. Translating gives CASSQSLLAASTDTQYF. This chain links TRBV4-3 with TRBJ2-3; the match to TRBD2 covers 7 bases. Germline assignment: CDR1 LGHNA and CDR2 YSLEER. With V trimmed by 2 bases and J by 0 bases, 8 bases remained unmatched. This CDR3 is 17 amino acids long.

V usage is TRBV6-5 and J usage is TRBJ2-7; either TRBD1 or TRBD2 may fit D (5 bases each). From germline, CDR1 is MNHEY and CDR2 SVGAGI. This CDR3 contains 15 residues. V gave up 0 bases and J gave up 2 bases, with 11 bases separating them. CDR3 region: CASSYSAGRTYEQYF. The CDR3 DNA reads TGTGCCAGCAGTTACTCTGCAGGGAGAACCTACGAGCAGTACTTC.

This clonotype appeared many times. DNA of the CDR3: TGTGCCAGCAGTGGAGGGCGGCAAGAGACCCAGTACTTC. As protein: CASSGGRQETQYF. The chain links TRBV12-3 or TRBV12-4 to TRBJ2-5; D is possibly TRBD2 (6 bases). CDR3 size: 13 residues. The V end was cut by 5 bases, the J end by 2 bases, with 9 bases between.